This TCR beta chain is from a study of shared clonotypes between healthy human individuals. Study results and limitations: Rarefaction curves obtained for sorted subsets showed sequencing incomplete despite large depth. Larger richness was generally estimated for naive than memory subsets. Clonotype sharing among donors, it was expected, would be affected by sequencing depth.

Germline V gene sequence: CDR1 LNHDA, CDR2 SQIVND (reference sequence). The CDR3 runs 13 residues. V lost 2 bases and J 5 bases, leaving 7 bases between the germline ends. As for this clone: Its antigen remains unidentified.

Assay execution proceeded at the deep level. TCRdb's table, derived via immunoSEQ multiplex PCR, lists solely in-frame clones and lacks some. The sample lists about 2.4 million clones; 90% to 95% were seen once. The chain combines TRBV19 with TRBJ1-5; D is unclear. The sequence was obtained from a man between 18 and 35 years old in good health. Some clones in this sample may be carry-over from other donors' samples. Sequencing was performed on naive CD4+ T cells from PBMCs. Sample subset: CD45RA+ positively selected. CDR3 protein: CASSILVDQPQHF. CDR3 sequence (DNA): TGTGCCAGTAGTATACTGGTTGATCAGCCCCAGCATTTT.